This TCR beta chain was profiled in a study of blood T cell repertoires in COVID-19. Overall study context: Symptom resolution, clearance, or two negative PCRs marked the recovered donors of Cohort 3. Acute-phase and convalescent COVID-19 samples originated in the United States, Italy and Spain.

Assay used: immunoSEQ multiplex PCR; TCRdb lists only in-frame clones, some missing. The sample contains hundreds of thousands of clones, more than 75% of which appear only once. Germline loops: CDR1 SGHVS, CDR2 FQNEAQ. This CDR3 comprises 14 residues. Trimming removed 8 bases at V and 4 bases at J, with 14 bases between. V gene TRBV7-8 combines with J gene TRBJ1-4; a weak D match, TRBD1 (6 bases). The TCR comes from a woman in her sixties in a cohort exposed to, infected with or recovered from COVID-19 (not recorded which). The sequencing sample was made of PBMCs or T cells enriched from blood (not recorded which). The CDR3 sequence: CASSKQGHNEKLFF. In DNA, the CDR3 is TGTGCCAGCTCTAAACAGGGACATAATGAAAAACTGTTTTTT. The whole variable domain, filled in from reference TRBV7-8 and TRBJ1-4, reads GAGVSQSPRYKVAKRGQDVALRCDPISGHVSLFWYQQALGQGPEFLTYFQNEAQLDKSGLPSDRFFAERPEGSVSTLKIQRTQQEDSAVYLCASSKQGHNEKLFFGSGTQLSVL.